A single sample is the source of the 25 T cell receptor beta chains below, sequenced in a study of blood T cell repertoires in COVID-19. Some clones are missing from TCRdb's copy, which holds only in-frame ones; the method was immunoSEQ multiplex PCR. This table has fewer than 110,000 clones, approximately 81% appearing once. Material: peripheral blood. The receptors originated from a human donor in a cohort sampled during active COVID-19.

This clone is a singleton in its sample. The CDR3 is CASSQAPPGTGFGSPLHF. The CDR3 DNA follows: TGCGCCAGCAGCCAAGCCCCCCCGGGGACAGGGTTTGGTTCACCCCTCCACTTT. This chain links TRBV4-3 with TRBJ1-6, with TRBD1 matching over 9 bases. Germline V gene data show CDR1 as LGHNA and CDR2 as YSLEER. With V trimmed by 1 base and J by 9 bases, 13 bases remained unmatched. The CDR3 extends over 18 amino acids.

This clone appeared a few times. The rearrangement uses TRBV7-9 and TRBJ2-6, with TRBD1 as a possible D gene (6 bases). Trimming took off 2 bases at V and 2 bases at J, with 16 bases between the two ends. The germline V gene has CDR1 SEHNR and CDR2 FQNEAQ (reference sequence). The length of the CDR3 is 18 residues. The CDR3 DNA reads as TGTGCCAGCAGCTTAAGGGACGGCAGGGGACCTGGGGCCAACGTCCTGACTTTC. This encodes CASSLRDGRGPGANVLTF. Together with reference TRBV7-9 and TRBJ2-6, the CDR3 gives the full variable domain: DTGVSQNPRHKITKRGQNVTFRCDPISEHNRLYWYRQTLGQGPEFLTYFQNEAQLEKSRLLSDRFSAERPKGSFSTLEIQRTEQGDSAMYLCASSLRDGRGPGANVLTFGAGSRLTVL.

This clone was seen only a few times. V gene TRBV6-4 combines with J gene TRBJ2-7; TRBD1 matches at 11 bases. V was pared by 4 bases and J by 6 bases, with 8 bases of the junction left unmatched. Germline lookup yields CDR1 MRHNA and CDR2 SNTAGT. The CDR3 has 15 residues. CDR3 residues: CASSVTDRGRFEQYF. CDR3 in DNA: TGTGCCAGCAGTGTCACGGACAGGGGGCGCTTCGAGCAGTACTTC.

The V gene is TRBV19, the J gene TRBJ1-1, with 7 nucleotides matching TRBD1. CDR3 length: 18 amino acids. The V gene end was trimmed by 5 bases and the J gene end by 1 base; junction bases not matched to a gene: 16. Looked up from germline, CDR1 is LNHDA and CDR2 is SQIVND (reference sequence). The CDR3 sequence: CASSSIRPTQGSNTEAFF. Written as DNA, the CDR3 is TGTGCCAGTAGTTCAATTCGCCCCACACAGGGGTCGAACACTGAAGCTTTCTTT.

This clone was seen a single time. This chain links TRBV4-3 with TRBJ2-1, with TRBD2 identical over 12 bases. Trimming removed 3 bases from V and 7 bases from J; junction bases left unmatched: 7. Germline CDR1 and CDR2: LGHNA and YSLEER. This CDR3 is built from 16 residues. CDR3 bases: TGCGCCAGCAGCCACGACCTAGCGGGAGGGTGGAATGAGCAGTTCTTC. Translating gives CASSHDLAGGWNEQFF.

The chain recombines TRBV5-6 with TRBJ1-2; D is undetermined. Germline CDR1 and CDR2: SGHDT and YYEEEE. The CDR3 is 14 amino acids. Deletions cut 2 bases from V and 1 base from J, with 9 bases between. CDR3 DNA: TGTGCCAGCAGCTTTGAGCTACGTAACTATGGCTACACCTTC. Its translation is CASSFELRNYGYTF.

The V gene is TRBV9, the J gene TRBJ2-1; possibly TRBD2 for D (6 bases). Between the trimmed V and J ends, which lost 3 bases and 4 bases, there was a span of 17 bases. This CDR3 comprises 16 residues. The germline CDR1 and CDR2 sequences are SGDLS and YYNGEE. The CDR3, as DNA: TGTGCCAGCAGCGCACCGGGACTCCTAACATACAATGAGCAGTTCTTC. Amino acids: CASSAPGLLTYNEQFF.

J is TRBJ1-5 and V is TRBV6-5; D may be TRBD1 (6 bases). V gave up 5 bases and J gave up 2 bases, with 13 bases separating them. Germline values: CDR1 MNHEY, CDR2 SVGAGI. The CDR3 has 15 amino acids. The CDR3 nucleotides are TGTGCCAGCAGTAAAAACAGGGCCGGCAATCAGCCCCAGCATTTT. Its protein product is CASSKNRAGNQPQHF.

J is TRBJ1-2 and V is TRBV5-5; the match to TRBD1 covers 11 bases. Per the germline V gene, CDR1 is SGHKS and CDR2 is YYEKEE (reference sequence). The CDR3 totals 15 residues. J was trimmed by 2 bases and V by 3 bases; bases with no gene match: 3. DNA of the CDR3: TGTGCCAGCAGCTGGGGACAGGGGGAAAACTATGGCTACACCTTC. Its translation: CASSWGQGENYGYTF.

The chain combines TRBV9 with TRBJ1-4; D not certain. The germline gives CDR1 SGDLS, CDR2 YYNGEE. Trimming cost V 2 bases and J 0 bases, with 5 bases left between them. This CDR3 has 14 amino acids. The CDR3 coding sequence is TGTGCCAGCAGCGTCACAGCAACTAATGAAAAACTGTTTTTT. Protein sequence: CASSVTATNEKLFF.

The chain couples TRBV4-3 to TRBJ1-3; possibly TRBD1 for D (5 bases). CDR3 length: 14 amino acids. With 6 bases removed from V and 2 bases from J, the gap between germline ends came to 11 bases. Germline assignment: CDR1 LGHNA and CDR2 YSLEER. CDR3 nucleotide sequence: TGCGCCAGCAGTCTGCAGGGCACTGGAAACACCATATATTTT. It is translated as CASSLQGTGNTIYF.

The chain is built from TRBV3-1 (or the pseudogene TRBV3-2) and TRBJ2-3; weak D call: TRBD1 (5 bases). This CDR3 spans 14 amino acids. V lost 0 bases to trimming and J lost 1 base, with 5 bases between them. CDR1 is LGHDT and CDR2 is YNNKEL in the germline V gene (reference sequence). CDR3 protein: CASSQEGGTDTQYF. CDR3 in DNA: TGTGCCAGCAGCCAAGAAGGGGGCACAGATACGCAGTATTTT.

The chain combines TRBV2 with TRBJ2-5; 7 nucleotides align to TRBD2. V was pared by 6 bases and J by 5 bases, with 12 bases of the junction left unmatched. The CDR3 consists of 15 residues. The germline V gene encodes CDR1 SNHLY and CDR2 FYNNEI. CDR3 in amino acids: CASSDLGLTAETQYF. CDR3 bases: TGTGCCAGCAGCGATTTGGGACTAACTGCGGAGACCCAGTACTTC.

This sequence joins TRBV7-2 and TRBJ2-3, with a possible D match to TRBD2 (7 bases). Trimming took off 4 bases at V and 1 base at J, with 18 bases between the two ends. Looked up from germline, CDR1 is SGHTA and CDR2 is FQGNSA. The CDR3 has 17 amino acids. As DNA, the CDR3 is TGTGCCAGCAGCTCAAGGGGGAGGGCTGTGGGCACAGATACGCAGTATTTT. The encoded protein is CASSSRGRAVGTDTQYF.

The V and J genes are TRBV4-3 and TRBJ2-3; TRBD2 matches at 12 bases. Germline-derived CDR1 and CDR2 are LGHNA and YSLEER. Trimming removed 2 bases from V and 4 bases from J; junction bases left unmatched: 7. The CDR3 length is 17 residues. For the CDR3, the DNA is TGCGCCAGCAGCCAATCGACTAGCGGGAGTATGGCAGATACGCAGTATTTT. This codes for CASSQSTSGSMADTQYF.

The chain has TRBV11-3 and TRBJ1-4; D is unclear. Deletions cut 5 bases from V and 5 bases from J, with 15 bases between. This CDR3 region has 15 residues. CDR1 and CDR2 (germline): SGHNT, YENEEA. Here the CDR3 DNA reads TGTGCCAGCAGCCCCGGGTTCAGTGAAAATGAAAAACTGTTTTTT. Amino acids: CASSPGFSENEKLFF. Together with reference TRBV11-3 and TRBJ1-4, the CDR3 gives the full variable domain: EAGVVQSPRYKIIEKKQPVAFWCNPISGHNTLYWYLQNLGQGPELLIRYENEEAVDDSQLPKDRFSAERLKGVDSTLKIQPAELGDSAVYLCASSPGFSENEKLFFGSGTQLSVL.

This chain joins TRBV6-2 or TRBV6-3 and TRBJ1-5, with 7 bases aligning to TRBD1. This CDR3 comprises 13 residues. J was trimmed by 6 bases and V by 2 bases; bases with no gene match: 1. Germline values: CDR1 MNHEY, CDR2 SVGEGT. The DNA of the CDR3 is TGTGCCAGCAGTTACGACAGGGCTCAGCCCCAGCATTTT. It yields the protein CASSYDRAQPQHF.

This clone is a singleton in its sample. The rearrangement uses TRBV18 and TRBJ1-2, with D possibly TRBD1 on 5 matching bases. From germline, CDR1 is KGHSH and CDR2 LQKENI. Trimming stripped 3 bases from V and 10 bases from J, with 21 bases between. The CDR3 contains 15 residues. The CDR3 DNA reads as TGTGCCAGCTCACCCCCTTTAGGGGTTAATCCATTCTACACCTTC. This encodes CASSPPLGVNPFYTF. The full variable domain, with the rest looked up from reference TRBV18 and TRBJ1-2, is NAGVMQNPRHLVRRRGQEARLRCSPMKGHSHVYWYRQLPEEGLKFMVYLQKENIIDESGMPKERFSAEFPKEGPSILRIQQVVRGDSAAYFCASSPPLGVNPFYTFGSGTRLTVV.

The CDR3 loop is CAWSSGTGEKLFF. The DNA of the CDR3 is TGTGCCTGGAGTTCAGGGACTGGCGAAAAACTGTTTTTT. This rearrangement joins TRBV30 to TRBJ1-4, with D possibly matching TRBD1 (5 bases). The CDR3 has 13 amino acids. With 2 bases removed from V and 8 bases from J, the gap between germline ends came to 12 bases. Germline CDR1 is GTSNPN and CDR2 is SVGIG (reference sequence).

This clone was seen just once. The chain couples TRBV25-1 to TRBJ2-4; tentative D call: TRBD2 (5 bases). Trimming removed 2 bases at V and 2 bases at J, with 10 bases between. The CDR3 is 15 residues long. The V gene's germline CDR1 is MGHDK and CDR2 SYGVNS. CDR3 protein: CASSETAETKNIQYF. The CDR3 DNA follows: TGTGCCAGCAGTGAAACAGCGGAAACCAAAAACATTCAGTACTTC.

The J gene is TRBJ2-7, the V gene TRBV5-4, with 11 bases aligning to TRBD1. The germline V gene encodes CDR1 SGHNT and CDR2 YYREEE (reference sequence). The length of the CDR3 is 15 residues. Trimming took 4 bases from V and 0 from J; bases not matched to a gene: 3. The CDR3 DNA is TGTGCCAGCAGCCAGGGGACAGGGGGCTCCTACGAGCAGTACTTC. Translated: CASSQGTGGSYEQYF.

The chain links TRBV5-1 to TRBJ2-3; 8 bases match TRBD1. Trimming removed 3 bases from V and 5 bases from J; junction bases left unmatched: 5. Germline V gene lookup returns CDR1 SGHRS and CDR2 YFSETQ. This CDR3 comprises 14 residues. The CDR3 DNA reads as TGCGCCAGCAGCTGGCAGGGGGCGGGAGATACGCAGTATTTT. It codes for CASSWQGAGDTQYF.

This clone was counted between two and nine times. The CDR3 region has the DNA TGTGCCAGCAGCTCCTTTGAGGAGCAGTACGTC. This translates into CASSSFEEQYV. The chain couples TRBV7-9 to TRBJ2-7; D ambiguous. The length of the CDR3 is 11 residues. The germline gives CDR1 SEHNR, CDR2 FQNEAQ (reference sequence). V lost 4 bases and J 7 bases, leaving 8 bases between the germline ends.

The CDR3 reads CASSYSGQGSYNEQFF. In nucleotides, the CDR3 is TGTGCCAGCAGTTACTCAGGGCAGGGGTCCTACAATGAGCAGTTCTTC. The chain employs TRBV6-5 and TRBJ2-1; TRBD1 might be the D (6 bases). The CDR3 runs 16 residues. V gave up 0 bases and J gave up 1 base, with 10 bases separating them. Germline CDR1 and CDR2: MNHEY and SVGAGI.

The DNA for the CDR3 is TGTGCCAGCAGCGCCGGGACTAGAACGGATACGCAGTATTTT. Protein sequence: CASSAGTRTDTQYF. J is TRBJ2-3 and V is TRBV2; TRBD2 matches 8 bases. CDR3 length: 14 amino acids. In germline, CDR1 is SNHLY, CDR2 FYNNEI. Trimming took 6 bases from V and 6 from J; bases not matched to a gene: 8.